A selection of T cell receptor beta chains follows, all from one sample in a study of shared clonotypes between healthy human individuals. Clones were read by immunoSEQ multiplex PCR, and TCRdb kept only the in-frame ones, dropping some. The repertoire holds about 2.5 million clones, just under 95% seen once, with 0.37% in the top ten. Sample: naive CD4+ T cells from PBMCs. The receptor set was obtained from a man aged 18 to 30 in good health. Some clones in this sample may be carry-over from other donors' samples. Both conserved end residues are part of each CDR3. D genes are given only for firm matches. Some rows have no size entry. The others give once, few or many, or a class for an expanded clone.

TGTGCCAGCAGTGCTGAGGCCTTAGCCAAAAACATTCAGTACTTC CASSAEALAKNIQYF TRBJ2-4 . . TRBV2
TGTGCCAGCAGCTTCAGGGAAATTGGTCAGCCCCAGCATTTT CASSFREIGQPQHF TRBJ1-5 few . TRBV9
TGTGCCAGCAGTTACCAGTCAGGGGGCCAATACGAGCAGTACTTC CASSYQSGGQYEQYF TRBJ2-7 . TRBD1 TRBV6-5
TGTGCCAGCAGCCAAGATCCGGGGACTAGTTTGGGGCAGTACTTC CASSQDPGTSLGQYF TRBJ2-7 . TRBD2 TRBV14
TGTGCCAGCAGTCCTCGGGACGGAGCTTTCTTT CASSPRDGAFF TRBJ1-1 . . TRBV28
TGTGCCAGCAGGAGACAAGAGAACACTGAAGCTTTCTTT CASRRQENTEAFF TRBJ1-1 . . TRBV7-3
TGTGCCAGCAGTTACTCGTTGGCAGGCCCCGTCGCGCAGTATTTT CASSYSLAGPVAQYF TRBJ2-3 . . TRBV6-5
TGTGCCAGCAGTTTGCTCGCAGGGTTAAACGAGCAGTACTTC CASSLLAGLNEQYF TRBJ2-7 . . TRBV28
TGTGCCAGCAGCAAAGCCGGGCCTCCCTACAATGAGCAGTTCTTC CASSKAGPPYNEQFF TRBJ2-1 . . TRBV9
TGTGCCAGCAGTAGACAGGGATCGTACTCCTACGAGCAGTACTTC CASSRQGSYSYEQYF TRBJ2-7 . TRBD1 TRBV27
TGTGCCATCAGGGCTAGCGGGGCTTACAATGAGCAGTTCTTC CAIRASGAYNEQFF TRBJ2-1 . TRBD2 TRBV10-3
TGTGCCAGCAGCTCGTACAACGGGAACACCGGGGAGCTGTTTTTT CASSSYNGNTGELFF TRBJ2-2 . . TRBV7-9
TGTGCCAGCAGTGACCTGGGCGGGGGCACTGAAGCTTTCTTT CASSDLGGGTEAFF TRBJ1-1 . . TRBV25-1
TGTGCCACCCCAGCCTCCGGGACTAACACCGGGGAGCTGTTTTTT CATPASGTNTGELFF TRBJ2-2 . . TRBV28
TGTGCCAGCAGGGCAGACTATGGCTACACCTTC CASRADYGYTF TRBJ1-2 few . TRBV6-5
TGTGCCAGCAGCCTACAAGGTCCGGGTCTCTTT CASSLQGPGLF TRBJ1-1 . . TRBV7-9
TGCGCCAGCAGCTTGGGTCCTCCGGGACAAGGGGGCGGGGAGCTGTTTTTT CASSLGPPGQGGGELFF TRBJ2-2 . . TRBV5-1